One sample yielded the 17 T cell receptor beta chains listed below, sequenced in a study of blood T cell repertoires in COVID-19. Here immunoSEQ multiplex PCR was the method, and the copy in TCRdb shows in-frame clones only, minus some. This table holds about 120,000 clones, almost 90% found once. Sequenced sample: peripheral blood. These receptor sequences come from a woman in her fifties or sixties with COVID-19, enrolled during active disease.

The chain couples TRBV5-1 to TRBJ2-2; 8 bases match TRBD2. The ends lost 2 bases at V and 3 bases at J; junction bases unmatched: 3. In germline, CDR1 is SGHRS, CDR2 YFSETQ. This CDR3 spans 15 amino acids. For the CDR3, the DNA is TGCGCCAGCAGCTTCACGGGGGGGGACACCGGGGAGCTGTTTTTT. Translation gives CASSFTGGDTGELFF.

This clone is a singleton in its sample. The gene calls are TRBV2 and TRBJ1-5; D is possibly TRBD1 (6 bases). The ends were cut back, 6 bases at V and 7 bases at J, with 13 bases in the middle. Germline V CDR1 and CDR2: SNHLY, FYNNEI. The CDR3 is 13 residues long. The CDR3 protein is CASRPEQGQPQHF. CDR3 in DNA: TGTGCCAGCAGGCCCGAACAGGGACAGCCCCAGCATTTT.

The rearrangement joins TRBV25-1 to TRBJ1-1; D is perhaps TRBD1 (6 bases). V was clipped by 4 bases and J by 1 base, with 7 bases between them. This CDR3 has 13 amino acids. Looked up from germline, CDR1 is MGHDK and CDR2 is SYGVNS. The CDR3 spells CASSGQANTEAFF. In nucleotides, the CDR3 is TGTGCCAGCAGTGGACAGGCGAACACTGAAGCTTTCTTT.

A single count supports this clone. CDR3 sequence: CASSGQDRYTEAFF. The CDR3 DNA is TGTGCCAGCAGCGGACAGGATCGGTACACTGAAGCTTTCTTT. The V and J genes are TRBV9 and TRBJ1-1; weak D call: TRBD1 (6 bases). Germline lookup yields CDR1 SGDLS and CDR2 YYNGEE. CDR3 length: 14 amino acids. Trimming took 3 bases from V and 3 from J, leaving 12 bases between them.

This chain joins TRBV2 and TRBJ1-2; 8 positions match TRBD1. The germline gives CDR1 SNHLY, CDR2 FYNNEI. The CDR3 consists of 12 residues. The trim removed 6 bases at V and 5 bases at J, leaving 2 bases unmatched. The CDR3 loop reads CASSRGRYGYTF. The CDR3 DNA reads as TGTGCCAGCAGCAGGGGGCGGTATGGCTACACCTTC. Variable domain in full (rest from reference TRBV2 and TRBJ1-2): EPEVTQTPSHQVTQMGQEVILRCVPISNHLYFYWYRQILGQKVEFLVSFYNNEISEKSEIFDDQFSVERPDGSNFTLKIRSTKLEDSAMYFCASSRGRYGYTFGSGTRLTVV.

V gene TRBV6-5 combines with J gene TRBJ1-1; TRBD1 aligns across 10 bases. The CDR3 is made up of 15 amino acids. V shed 7 bases, J shed 4 bases, and the junction held 9 bases outside the gene matches. Germline lookup yields CDR1 MNHEY and CDR2 SVGAGI. CDR3 protein: CASNPTRTGGTEAFF. CDR3 DNA: TGTGCCAGCAACCCCACCCGGACAGGGGGCACTGAAGCTTTCTTT.

The chain uses TRBV11-2 and TRBJ1-1; tentative D call: TRBD1 (6 bases). Germline CDR1 SGHAT, CDR2 FQNNGV. The length of the CDR3 is 14 residues. The V and J ends lost 5 bases and 4 bases respectively, with 14 bases between them. The CDR3 nucleotides are TGTGCCAGCAGCCCACAGGGTCAGGGCACTGAAGCTTTCTTT. Protein product: CASSPQGQGTEAFF.

CDR3 sequence: CASSPLATGGELFF. The CDR3 DNA is TGTGCCAGCAGTCCGCTAGCGACTGGCGGGGAGCTGTTTTTT. The rearrangement links TRBV6-2 or TRBV6-3 to TRBJ2-2; tentative D call: TRBD2 (6 bases). The CDR3 extends over 14 amino acids. Germline V lookup: CDR1 MNHEY, CDR2 SVGEGT. The V end lost 5 bases, the J end lost 7 bases, and 14 bases lay between the germline ends.

The chain links TRBV5-1 to TRBJ1-4; the match to TRBD1 covers 10 bases. Trimming cost V 1 base and J 8 bases; bases outside gene matches: 8. Germline CDR1 is SGHRS and CDR2 is YFSETQ. This CDR3 region has 16 residues. The CDR3 nucleotides read TGCGCCAGCAGCTTGCCTAGACAGGGGGCGGGCGAAAAACTGTTTTTT. Protein product: CASSLPRQGAGEKLFF.

The chain links TRBV3-1 (or the pseudogene TRBV3-2) to TRBJ2-3, with 14 bases aligning to TRBD2. Per germline, CDR1 LGHDT and CDR2 YNNKEL (reference sequence). With V trimmed by 1 base and J by 3 bases, 3 bases remained unmatched. This CDR3 comprises 17 residues. The CDR3 loop reads CASSQAWTSGGTDTQYF. The DNA for the CDR3 is TGTGCCAGCAGCCAAGCCTGGACTAGCGGGGGGACAGATACGCAGTATTTT.

The rearrangement joins TRBV6-2 or TRBV6-3 to TRBJ1-5; D perhaps matches TRBD1 (6 bases). The CDR3 is 17 amino acids. V gave up 5 bases and J gave up 1 base, with 18 bases separating them. Germline CDR1 and CDR2: MNHEY and SVGEGT. The CDR3 coding sequence is TGTGCCAGCAGTCAATTGTCAGGGGTGGGGAGCAATCAGCCCCAGCATTTT. Its protein product is CASSQLSGVGSNQPQHF.

The chain is built from TRBV19 and TRBJ1-2; 10 nucleotides agree with TRBD1. The J segment lost 6 bases and the V segment lost 6 bases, leaving 1 base of the junction unmatched. The CDR3 loop spans 12 amino acids. Germline V lookup: CDR1 LNHDA, CDR2 SQIVND (reference sequence). The CDR3 reads CASRGTGDGYTF. The CDR3 nucleotides are TGTGCCAGTAGAGGGACAGGGGATGGCTACACCTTC.

The CDR3 DNA reads TGTGCCAGTAGTATTGGCACAGGGGGTCCGGAGGGCTACACCTTC. This gives the protein CASSIGTGGPEGYTF. The chain recombines TRBV19 with TRBJ1-2, with TRBD1 matching over 8 bases. V trimming: 3 bases; J trimming: 8 bases; junction bases outside the gene matches: 11. Germline-derived CDR1 and CDR2 are LNHDA and SQIVND (reference sequence). This CDR3 comprises 15 residues.

This clone is a singleton in its sample. The V gene is TRBV4-1, the J gene TRBJ2-2, with a weak D call TRBD1 (6 bases). The CDR3 has 16 residues. V was trimmed by 3 bases and J by 3 bases, leaving 14 bases between them. Germline V gives CDR1 MGHRA, CDR2 YSYEKL. Here the CDR3 reads CASSHRLEGDTGELFF. The CDR3 DNA reads as TGCGCCAGCAGCCACCGCCTTGAGGGGGACACCGGGGAGCTGTTTTTT.

This clone was found a few times. The junction departs from germline at one end; a sequencing error may be responsible. V and J are TRBV4-2 and TRBJ2-1, with D possibly being TRBD1 (5 bases). Germline-derived CDR1 and CDR2 are LGHNA and YNFKEQ. This CDR3 spans 15 amino acids. CDR3 DNA sequence: TGTGCCAGCAGCCAAGATCAGGGCTCCCACAATGAGCAGTTCTTC. Its protein product is CASSQDQGSHNEQFF.

The chain has TRBV5-1 and TRBJ1-4; 12 nucleotides match TRBD1. With 4 bases clipped from V and 8 bases from J, the junction kept 3 bases outside the gene matches. This CDR3 is 14 amino acids long. Germline CDR1 is SGHRS and CDR2 is YFSETQ. This chain's CDR3 is CASSRDRGQEKLFF. CDR3 in DNA: TGCGCCAGCAGCCGGGACAGGGGGCAAGAAAAACTGTTTTTT.

The rearrangement uses TRBV7-2 and TRBJ2-4, with D unresolved. This CDR3 region has 16 residues. Trimming cost V 5 bases and J 0 bases, with 14 bases left between them. Germline CDR1 is SGHTA and CDR2 is FQGNSA. As DNA, the CDR3 is TGTGCCAGCAGCATAACAGAACAACTAGCCAAAAACATTCAGTACTTC. Translation: CASSITEQLAKNIQYF. Looking up the rest from reference TRBV7-2 and TRBJ2-4 gives the full variable domain: GAGVSQSPSNKVTEKGKDVELRCDPISGHTALYWYRQSLGQGLEFLIYFQGNSAPDKSGLPSDRFSAERTGGSVSTLTIQRTQQEDSAVYLCASSITEQLAKNIQYFGAGTRLSVL.